These 6 T cell receptor beta chains came from one sample sequenced in a study of radiotherapy plus CTLA-4 blockade in lung cancer. Measured with immunoSEQ multiplex PCR; TCRdb has only the in-frame clones, and not every one. Of 80,000 or so clones in the sample, more than 60% are singletons; the top ten hold 3% to 4.5%. Specimen: peripheral blood, collected from a patient treated with radiotherapy plus ipilimumab. The receptors stem from a human donor with non-small cell lung cancer who had a partial response to radiotherapy plus ipilimumab. Some clones in this sample may be carry-over from other donors' samples.

This clone is a singleton in its sample. At the DNA level, this CDR3 is encoded by other sequences in the same sample as well. The rearrangement links TRBV7-2 to TRBJ2-3, with 8 bases aligning to TRBD2. The CDR3 totals 18 residues. Unmatched junction bases numbered 18, after V lost 5 bases and J lost 5 bases. The germline V gene has CDR1 SGHTA and CDR2 FQGNSA. The CDR3, as DNA: TGTGCCAGCAGCCCGGGAGGGCGTGGGCGGGGAGGCTTAGATACGCAGTATTTT. Its translation: CASSPGGRGRGGLDTQYF.

A word on this clone: Other nucleotide sequences in the sample specify the same CDR3. The J gene is TRBJ2-5, the V gene TRBV7-9; no definite D call. This CDR3 region has 13 residues. V was shortened by 6 bases and J by 4 bases, with 12 bases between the two germline ends. In germline, CDR1 is SEHNR, CDR2 FQNEAQ (reference sequence). The DNA of the CDR3 is TGTGCCAGCAGTCCTAGAGGCCCAGAGACCCAGTACTTC. Translated: CASSPRGPETQYF.

V gene TRBV6-1 combines with J gene TRBJ2-7, with D tentatively TRBD1 (5 bases). This CDR3 is 11 amino acids long. CDR1 is MNHNS and CDR2 is SASEGT in the germline V gene. V lost 6 bases and J lost 9, with 12 bases in between. The CDR3 DNA reads TGTGCCAGCAGCATGACAGTTGTGCAGTACTTC. Protein: CASSMTVVQYF.

This chain uses TRBV7-3 with TRBJ2-4, with 7 bases lining up with TRBD1. This CDR3 has 13 amino acids. Germline V lookup: CDR1 SGHTA, CDR2 FQGTGA. The trim removed 5 bases at V and 9 bases at J, leaving 7 bases unmatched. The CDR3 region has the DNA TGTGCCAGCAGCCTCCGACAGGGAAGCATTCAGTACTTC. It yields the protein CASSLRQGSIQYF.

The chain combines TRBV23-1 with TRBJ2-3; 12 bases fit TRBD1. TRBV23-1 is annotated as an ORF whose role is uncertain. The CDR3 contains 21 residues. The trim removed 3 bases at V and 3 bases at J, leaving 19 bases unmatched. CDR3 in DNA: TGCGCCAGCAGTCATTTGAAAGCCGGGACAGGGGGCCTGGTAGTAACAGATACGCAGTATTTT. Its translation is CASSHLKAGTGGLVVTDTQYF.

The CDR3 sequence is CASSTDRTETQYF. CDR3 DNA: TGTGCCAGCAGCACGGACAGAACGGAGACCCAGTACTTC. V usage is TRBV11-2 and J usage is TRBJ2-5; D is possibly TRBD1 (6 bases). The CDR3 runs to 13 residues. V lost 5 bases and J 5 bases, leaving 12 bases between the germline ends. CDR1 is SGHAT and CDR2 is FQNNGV in the germline V gene.